Listed here are 18 T cell receptor beta chains from one sample, sequenced in a study of cytotoxic CD8 clonotypes in ibrutinib-treated CLL. Sequencing used immunoSEQ multiplex PCR; TCRdb keeps in-frame clones, though not all of them. The table shows about 140,000 clones, with about 84% occurring only once. The sample in question was PBMCs, obtained after 36 months of ibrutinib treatment. The receptors shown here come from a human donor with chronic lymphocytic leukemia.

The chain links TRBV6-1 to TRBJ2-3; the D is unclear. The germline V gene encodes CDR1 MNHNS and CDR2 SASEGT. Between the trimmed V and J ends, which lost 7 bases and 2 bases, there was a span of 10 bases. CDR3 length equals 13 residues. CDR3 loop: CASMFTSTDTQYF. The CDR3 coding sequence is TGTGCCAGCATGTTTACCTCCACAGATACGCAGTATTTT.

The chain has TRBV6-1 and TRBJ2-7; 10 bases match TRBD2. Looked up from germline, CDR1 is MNHNS and CDR2 is SASEGT. The CDR3 runs to 15 residues. Trimming took 4 bases from V and 5 from J; bases not matched to a gene: 8. Here the CDR3 reads CASSASSGGSHEQYF. The CDR3 DNA follows: TGTGCCAGCAGTGCCTCTAGCGGGGGATCCCACGAGCAGTACTTC.

The V call is TRBV10-1, the J call TRBJ2-2; 7 bases match TRBD2. The CDR3 is 16 residues long. The germline V gene encodes CDR1 WNHNN and CDR2 SYGVQD (reference sequence). The V segment lost 4 bases and the J segment 1 base; nucleotides outside the gene matches: 6. The chain's CDR3 is CASSGPSGKNTGELFF. The CDR3 DNA reads as TGCGCCAGCAGTGGCCCCAGCGGGAAGAACACCGGGGAGCTGTTTTTT.

To note about this clone: One end of the junction fails to match germline, which may point to a read error. This chain links TRBV20-1 with TRBJ2-7; TRBD1 agrees at 9 bases. This CDR3 spans 10 amino acids. Germline CDR1 DFQATT, CDR2 SNEGSKA (reference sequence). CDR3 in DNA: TGCAGTGCGGGACAGGGCCGGCGACACTTC. Translation gives CSAGQGRRHF.

The chain is built from TRBV10-1 and TRBJ2-2; D remains ambiguous. The germline V and J ends were trimmed by 2 bases and 5 bases, with 12 bases remaining between them. This CDR3 is built from 15 residues. Germline CDR1 WNHNN, CDR2 SYGVQD (reference sequence). The CDR3 coding sequence is TGCGCCAGCAGTGAGGGGCCTTCTAGAACCGGGGAGCTGTTTTTT. Protein sequence: CASSEGPSRTGELFF.

The V and J genes are TRBV10-1 and TRBJ2-1, with 9 bases matching TRBD2. This CDR3 region has 18 residues. Losses at the gene ends were 1 base for V and 0 bases for J; bases not matched to a gene: 7. Germline CDR1 is WNHNN and CDR2 is SYGVQD (reference sequence). CDR3 DNA: TGCGCCAGCAGTGAGTTCCAGCGGGGGGCAAGCTCCTACAATGAGCAGTTCTTC. Residues: CASSEFQRGASSYNEQFF.

This clone has only one observation. The CDR3 loop reads CASSLDRVIQPQHF. The CDR3 region has the DNA TGTGCCAGCAGCTTAGACAGGGTAATCCAGCCCCAGCATTTT. The rearrangement uses TRBV7-2 and TRBJ1-5; D perhaps matches TRBD1 (6 bases). Trimming took 1 base from V and 7 from J, leaving 11 bases between them. CDR3 length: 14 residues. Germline V CDR1 and CDR2: SGHTA, FQGNSA.

V and J are TRBV18 and TRBJ2-1, with TRBD1 matching over 9 bases. Germline V gene data show CDR1 as KGHSH and CDR2 as LQKENI. The CDR3 covers 17 residues. Trimming cost V 3 bases and J 4 bases; bases outside gene matches: 10. CDR3 protein: CASSPRVGTGNYNEQFF. The CDR3 DNA reads TGTGCCAGCTCACCGAGGGTGGGGACAGGGAATTACAATGAGCAGTTCTTC.

The chain has TRBV14 and TRBJ2-1; the match to TRBD2 covers 11 bases. Trimming at V came to 3 bases and at J to 5 bases, leaving 6 bases not matched to a gene. In germline, CDR1 is SGHDN, CDR2 FVKESK. The CDR3 contains 16 residues. CDR3 sequence: CASSQKLAGEDNEQFF. As DNA, the CDR3 is TGTGCCAGCAGCCAGAAACTAGCGGGAGAAGACAATGAGCAGTTCTTC.

This clone has just a few counts. V and J are TRBV18 and TRBJ1-5; 7 bases fit TRBD1. The CDR3 runs 15 residues. The V segment lost 1 base and the J segment 4 bases; nucleotides outside the gene matches: 4. From germline, CDR1 is KGHSH and CDR2 LQKENI. The CDR3 sequence is CASSPRGTDNQPQHF. The CDR3 coding sequence is TGTGCCAGCTCACCACGTGGGACAGATAATCAGCCCCAGCATTTT.

The rearrangement links TRBV10-1 to TRBJ2-7; D uncertain. Trimming pared 10 bases from V and 4 bases from J, leaving 17 bases between. CDR3 size: 13 residues. CDR1 is WNHNN and CDR2 is SYGVQD in the germline V gene (reference sequence). CDR3 nucleotides: TGCGCCACCCAAGTTACTCTGGGATACGAGCAGTACTTC. Its translation: CATQVTLGYEQYF.

This rearrangement joins TRBV10-3 to TRBJ2-7; tentative D call: TRBD2 (5 bases). CDR3 size: 13 residues. With 7 bases removed from V and 4 bases from J, the gap between germline ends came to 14 bases. The germline CDR1 and CDR2 sequences are ENHRY and SYGVKD. The CDR3 is CAITPGLRYEQYF. The CDR3 region has the DNA TGTGCCATCACACCGGGATTAAGGTACGAGCAGTACTTC.

The CDR3 is CATLAGSTDTQYF. The CDR3 DNA reads TGTGCCACCCTAGCGGGGAGCACAGATACGCAGTATTTT. The chain is built from TRBV27 and TRBJ2-3; 9 bases map to TRBD2. After removal of 10 bases from V and 0 bases from J, the junction contained 2 bases not matched to a gene. Germline V lookup: CDR1 MNHEY, CDR2 SMNVEV (reference sequence). The CDR3 covers 13 residues.

V gene TRBV6-5 combines with J gene TRBJ2-2; D call uncertain. The germline CDR1 and CDR2 sequences are MNHEY and SVGAGI. The length of the CDR3 is 13 residues. V was cut by 2 bases and J by 6 bases, with 7 bases left in between. CDR3 DNA: TGTGCCAGCAGTTACCCCCCGGCCGGGGAGCTGTTTTTT. Residues: CASSYPPAGELFF.

This rearrangement joins TRBV5-1 to TRBJ1-4; 8 bases line up with TRBD1. The V gene's germline CDR1 is SGHRS and CDR2 YFSETQ. J gave up 3 bases and V 4 bases, and 5 bases lay outside the gene matches. The CDR3 runs 15 residues. The CDR3 DNA reads as TGCGCCAGCAGCCAGCAGGGGGCGTCTAATGAAAAACTGTTTTTT. It codes for CASSQQGASNEKLFF.

The chain combines TRBV5-1 with TRBJ2-7, with TRBD1 matching over 9 bases. The CDR3 covers 15 residues. V trimming: 0 bases; J trimming: 6 bases; junction bases outside the gene matches: 7. The germline V gene encodes CDR1 SGHRS and CDR2 YFSETQ. DNA for the CDR3: TGCGCCAGCAGCTTGGAAGGGACAGGGAAACGCGAGCAGTACTTC. As protein: CASSLEGTGKREQYF.

This clone was seen just once. The chain uses TRBV14 and TRBJ1-1; no firm D call. V lost 4 bases and J lost 1, with 10 bases in between. Germline V gene sequence: CDR1 SGHDN, CDR2 FVKESK. The CDR3 totals 14 residues. This chain's CDR3 is CASSLQVKNTEAFF. The CDR3 DNA sequence: TGTGCCAGCAGCCTCCAGGTAAAGAACACTGAAGCTTTCTTT. The whole variable domain, remainder taken from reference TRBV14 and TRBJ1-1, is EAGVTQFPSHSVIEKGQTVTLRCDPISGHDNLYWYRRVMGKEIKFLLHFVKESKQDESGMPNNRFLAERTGGTYSTLKVQPAELEDSGVYFCASSLQVKNTEAFFGQGTRLTVV.

The chain uses TRBV5-4 and TRBJ2-5, with D tentatively TRBD2 (7 bases). Trimming left V 3 bases short and J 5 bases short, with 17 bases between. Germline loops: CDR1 SGHNT, CDR2 YYREEE (reference sequence). CDR3 length: 15 residues. CDR3 sequence: CASSWAGGGQETQYF. The DNA of the CDR3 is TGTGCCAGCAGCTGGGCGGGCGGGGGCCAGGAGACCCAGTACTTC.